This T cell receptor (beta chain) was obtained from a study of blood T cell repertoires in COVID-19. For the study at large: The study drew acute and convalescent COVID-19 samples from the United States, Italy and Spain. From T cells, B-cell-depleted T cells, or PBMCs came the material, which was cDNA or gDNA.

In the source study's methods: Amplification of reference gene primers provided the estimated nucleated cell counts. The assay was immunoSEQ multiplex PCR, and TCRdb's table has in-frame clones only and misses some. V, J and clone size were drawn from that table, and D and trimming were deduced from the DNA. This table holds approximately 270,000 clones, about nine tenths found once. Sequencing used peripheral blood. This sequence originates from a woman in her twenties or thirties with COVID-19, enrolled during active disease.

The CDR3 coding sequence is TGTGCCAGCAGCACGACGGGGACAGGGGGCCACAATGAGCAGTTCTTC. Translation: CASSTTGTGGHNEQFF. This rearrangement joins TRBV6-2 or TRBV6-3 to TRBJ2-1; 12 bases line up with TRBD1. The length of the CDR3 is 16 residues. Germline values: CDR1 MNHEY, CDR2 SVGEGT. The junction had 8 bases not matched to a gene; V was cut back by 6 bases and J by 5 bases.